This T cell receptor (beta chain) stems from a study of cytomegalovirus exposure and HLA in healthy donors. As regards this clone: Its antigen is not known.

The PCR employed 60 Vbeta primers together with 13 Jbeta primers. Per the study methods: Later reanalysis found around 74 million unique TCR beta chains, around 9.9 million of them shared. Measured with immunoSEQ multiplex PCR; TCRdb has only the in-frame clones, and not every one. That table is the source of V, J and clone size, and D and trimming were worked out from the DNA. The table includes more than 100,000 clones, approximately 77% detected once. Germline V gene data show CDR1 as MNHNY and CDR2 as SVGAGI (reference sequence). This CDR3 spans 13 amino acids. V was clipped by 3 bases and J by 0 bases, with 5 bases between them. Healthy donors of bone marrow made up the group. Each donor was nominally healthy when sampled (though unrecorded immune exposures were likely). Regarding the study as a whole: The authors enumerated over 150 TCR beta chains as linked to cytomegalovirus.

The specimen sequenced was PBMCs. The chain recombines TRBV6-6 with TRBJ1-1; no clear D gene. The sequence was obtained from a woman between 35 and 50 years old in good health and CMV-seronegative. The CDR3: CASSYLMNTEAFF. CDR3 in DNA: TGTGCCAGCAGTTATTTAATGAACACTGAAGCTTTCTTT.